These 18 T cell receptor beta chains share one sample of origin, sequenced in a study of regulatory T cells in long-lasting Graves disease. Time point denoted: newly diagnosed GD, antithyroid drugs for less than 3 months. Scientists built the TCR library using RNA that was extracted from PBMCs. Arm-PCR of CDR3 regions and iRepertoire HTBI primers were used to build TCR beta libraries. TCRdb recomputed calls from the multiplex PCR reads with MiXCR, one row per CDR3 protein. The profile shows hundreds of thousands of distinct CDR3 sequences, roughly 16% of them singletons. These data were also reused for a study on T cells in Graves' hyperthyroidism and ophthalmopathy.

The sequencing used peripheral blood mononuclear cells (PBMCs), collected at new diagnosis, from a patient treated with antithyroid drugs. The receptors shown here come from a woman aged 35-65 years with Graves disease.

This clonotype was found a few times. J is TRBJ2-5 and V is TRBV9, with 8 bases that match TRBD2. This CDR3 has 15 residues. V lost 0 bases and J lost 4; bases outside the gene matches: 5. The germline V gene encodes CDR1 SGDLS and CDR2 YYNGEE. The CDR3 region is CASSVETSDGETQYF. The CDR3 DNA follows: TGTGCCAGCAGCGTAGAGACTAGCGATGGAGAGACCCAGTACTTC.

This clonotype was detected ten times or more. The gene calls are TRBV2 and TRBJ2-5; D possibly uses TRBD1 or TRBD2 (6 bases each). Germline V gives CDR1 SNHLY, CDR2 FYNNEI. The CDR3 has 14 amino acids. V was trimmed by 6 bases and J by 4 bases, leaving 15 bases between them. CDR3 in amino acids: CASSLRGAGETQYF. In DNA, the CDR3 is TGTGCCAGCAGCTTAAGGGGGGCCGGAGAGACCCAGTACTTC.

Regarding this clonotype: A clone one base away is much larger, so this may be a read error. The chain has TRBV6-1 and TRBJ1-1; D ambiguous. Trimming shortened V by 5 bases and J by 3 bases, and 16 bases separated the two germline ends. Germline V gene sequence: CDR1 MNHNS, CDR2 SASEGT. The CDR3 is made up of 15 amino acids. CDR3 nucleotide sequence: TGTGCCAGCAGTCCCCGGACGCCTGGAGACACTGAAGCTTTCTTT. Translated: CASSPRTPGDTEAFF.

This chain joins TRBV7-9 and TRBJ1-3; D gene unclear. V lost 1 base and J 0 bases, leaving 10 bases between the germline ends. Per germline, CDR1 SEHNR and CDR2 FQNEAQ (reference sequence). This CDR3 is 16 amino acids long. Here the CDR3 reads CASSLGVRLSGNTIYF. The CDR3 nucleotides read TGTGCCAGCAGCTTAGGGGTCCGACTCTCTGGAAACACCATATATTTT.

This clonotype was observed many times. The J gene is TRBJ2-1, the V gene TRBV7-6; a possible D gene is TRBD2 (5 bases). V shed 5 bases and J shed 10 bases, with 9 bases lying between them. The CDR3 spans 11 residues. Germline CDR1 reads SGHVS; CDR2 reads FNYEAQ. As DNA, the CDR3 is TGTGCCAGCAGCCTACTAGAGGAGCAGTTCTTC. Translated: CASSLLEEQFF. The variable domain in full, with the rest retrieved from reference TRBV7-6 and TRBJ2-1, is GAGVSQSPRYKVTKRGQDVALRCDPISGHVSLYWYRQALGQGPEFLTYFNYEAQQDKSGLPNDRFSAERPEGSISTLTIQRTEQRDSAMYRCASSLLEEQFFGPGTRLTVL.

The gene calls are TRBV2 and TRBJ1-2; a weak D match, TRBD1 (6 bases). Germline lookup yields CDR1 SNHLY and CDR2 FYNNEI. The CDR3 length is 15 residues. V lost 7 bases, J lost 0 bases, and 15 bases lay in between. The CDR3 DNA reads as TGTGCCAGCACCAGCTCGGACAGACCTAACTATGGCTACACCTTC. This codes for CASTSSDRPNYGYTF.

As to this clonotype: An end of the junction does not agree with germline; a read error may underlie this. The chain couples TRBV6-9 to TRBJ2-2; D perhaps matches TRBD2 (5 bases). Per the germline V gene, CDR1 is MNHGY and CDR2 is SVAAGI. The CDR3 length is 15 residues. CDR3 in amino acids: CASSNLDRNTGEPFF. Written as DNA, the CDR3 is TGTGCCAGCAGTAATTTGGACCGAAACACCGGGGAGCCGTTTTTT.

This clonotype was recorded at least ten times. V and J are TRBV28 and TRBJ2-7; D not certain. Germline lookup yields CDR1 MDHEN and CDR2 SYDVKM. The CDR3 loop spans 14 amino acids. V gave up 3 bases and J gave up 4 bases, with 13 bases separating them. The CDR3 region is CASSLSQRKYEQYF. CDR3 nucleotide sequence: TGTGCCAGCAGTTTGAGTCAGAGGAAATACGAGCAGTACTTC.

This clonotype was detected ten times or more. The CDR3 sequence is CSARIAGVEETQYF. In DNA, the CDR3 is TGCAGTGCTCGGATAGCGGGGGTGGAAGAGACCCAGTACTTC. The V gene is TRBV20-1, the J gene TRBJ2-5; 9 bases are shared with TRBD2. This CDR3 contains 14 residues. V was clipped by 5 bases and J by 3 bases; unmatched bases: 7. CDR1 DFQATT and CDR2 SNEGSKA come from the germline V gene (reference sequence).

The chain uses TRBV6-1 and TRBJ1-5; TRBD1 aligns across 9 bases. This CDR3 has 15 amino acids. Germline V gene sequence: CDR1 MNHNS, CDR2 SASEGT. Losses at the gene ends were 4 bases for V and 6 bases for J; bases not matched to a gene: 7. The CDR3 sequence: CASSGGQGFSQPQHF. Here the CDR3 DNA reads TGTGCCAGCAGTGGAGGACAGGGGTTCAGTCAGCCCCAGCATTTT.

In the case of this clonotype: One junction end disagrees with the germline gene, perhaps due to a read error. The gene calls are TRBV10-3 and TRBJ2-7; D could derive from TRBD1 or TRBD2 (6 bases each). Germline-derived CDR1 and CDR2 are ENHRY and SYGVKD. The CDR3 has 12 residues. The CDR3: CAVREAGDEQYF. The DNA of the CDR3 is TGTGCCGTCAGGGAGGCAGGGGACGAGCAGTACTTC.

This clonotype was counted only a few times. This sequence joins TRBV19 and TRBJ1-5; D is possibly TRBD1 (5 bases). The germline V gene encodes CDR1 LNHDA and CDR2 SQIVND (reference sequence). Trimming shortened V by 4 bases and J by 0 bases, and 10 bases separated the two germline ends. The CDR3 consists of 15 residues. The CDR3 loop reads CASSTERGSNQPQHF. Here the CDR3 DNA reads TGTGCCAGTAGTACCGAGAGGGGTAGCAATCAGCCCCAGCATTTT. Complete variable domain (other parts from reference TRBV19 and TRBJ1-5): DGGITQSPKYLFRKEGQNVTLSCEQNLNHDAMYWYRQDPGQGLRLIYYSQIVNDFQKGDIAEGYSVSREKKESFPLTVTSAQKNPTAFYLCASSTERGSNQPQHFGDGTRLSIL.

CDR3 DNA: TGTGCCAGCAGACACCCGGGACAGGGGGCGCAGGGCTACACCTTC. This codes for CASRHPGQGAQGYTF. This sequence joins TRBV6-2 or TRBV6-3 and TRBJ1-2; the match to TRBD1 covers 12 bases. Germline V gene data show CDR1 as MNHEY and CDR2 as SVGEGT. The CDR3 covers 15 residues. V gave up 6 bases and J gave up 8 bases; unmatched junction bases: 10.

This clonotype has at least ten counts. This chain uses TRBV5-6 with TRBJ1-5; D not certain. The CDR3 totals 14 residues. With 2 bases removed from V and 10 bases from J, the gap between germline ends came to 16 bases. Germline-derived CDR1 and CDR2 are SGHDT and YYEEEE. As DNA, the CDR3 is TGTGCCAGCAGCTTTTATAATGCGCCGGGACCCCAGCATTTT. It encodes CASSFYNAPGPQHF.

This clonotype was observed a few times. This chain connects TRBV6-6 to TRBJ1-6; no clear D. V was cut by 0 bases and J by 2 bases, with 5 bases left in between. Germline V gene lookup returns CDR1 MNHNY and CDR2 SVGAGI (reference sequence). The CDR3 loop spans 15 amino acids. CDR3 DNA sequence: TGTGCCAGCAGTTACTCGGGTCCCTATAATTCACCCCTCCACTTT. This sequence encodes CASSYSGPYNSPLHF.

This clonotype was picked up many times. The rearrangement joins TRBV12-3 or TRBV12-4 to TRBJ1-5; D is perhaps TRBD1 (5 bases). The CDR3 is 15 residues long. Trimming shortened V by 7 bases and J by 2 bases, and 15 bases separated the two germline ends. CDR3 DNA: TGTGCCAGCACTCCCACGGGGGTAGGCAATCAGCCCCAGCATTTT. The encoded protein is CASTPTGVGNQPQHF.

This clonotype was picked up many times. The rearrangement links TRBV27 to TRBJ2-5; TRBD2 aligns across 8 bases. J gave up 5 bases and V 5 bases, and 13 bases lay outside the gene matches. The CDR3 sequence is 16 residues long. The germline gives CDR1 MNHEY, CDR2 SMNVEV (reference sequence). This chain's CDR3 is CASSLRIAGKGETQYF. CDR3 nucleotide sequence: TGTGCCAGCAGTCTGCGGATAGCGGGGAAGGGGGAGACCCAGTACTTC.

This clonotype was detected many times. J is TRBJ2-1 and V is TRBV6-2 or TRBV6-3, with TRBD2 identical over 10 bases. This CDR3 comprises 16 residues. Germline CDR1 is MNHEY and CDR2 is SVGEGT. With V trimmed by 5 bases and J by 7 bases, 11 bases remained unmatched. The CDR3 loop reads CASSQTPAGGRNEQFF. CDR3 coding DNA: TGTGCCAGCAGTCAAACGCCAGCGGGGGGGCGGAATGAGCAGTTCTTC.